This T cell receptor (beta chain) was sequenced in a study of radiation and T cells in renal cell carcinoma. Comments on this clone: Its antigen is as yet unknown.

The repertoire was sequenced with immunoSEQ multiplex PCR; TCRdb's copy has only in-frame clones and lacks some. The profile shows tens of thousands of clones, roughly four fifths of them singletons. The time point is: blood 2 weeks post-SBRT. As for treatment: 15 Gy SBRT to primary tumor, nephrectomy 4 weeks later. The study, taken as a whole, reports: Top tumor clonotypes rose in blood 2 weeks post-radiation, then contracted.

CDR3 size: 16 residues. Trimming removed 0 bases from V and 0 bases from J, with 9 bases in between. Looked up from germline, CDR1 is SGHRS and CDR2 is YFSETQ. The J gene is TRBJ1-4, the V gene TRBV5-1; D gene ambiguous. The receptor's source is a man aged 55 to 69 with renal cell carcinoma. The sample was blood, taken from a patient whose treatment included radiotherapy and nephrectomy. CDR3 coding DNA: TGCGCCAGCAGCTTGGCCGGGGATGCAACTAATGAAAAACTGTTTTTT. This codes for CASSLAGDATNEKLFF.